The 21 T cell receptor beta chains presented below share a single source sample, sequenced in a study of sequential checkpoint blockade in melanoma. Data came from immunoSEQ multiplex PCR; TCRdb stores just in-frame clones and leaves some out. Counted here are about 9,900 clones, 59% occurring once; the ten biggest clones make up around 43%. Treatment described: randomized to nivolumab then ipilimumab (arm A) or the reverse (arm B). Source: CD8+ T cells sorted from blood (inferred from file names), taken from a patient given nivolumab and ipilimumab in sequence. All receptors come from a human donor with melanoma.

The chain couples TRBV2 to TRBJ2-2, with D possibly TRBD1 on 6 matching bases. The CDR3 has 16 amino acids. From germline, CDR1 is SNHLY and CDR2 FYNNEI. Between the trimmed V and J ends, which lost 1 base and 2 bases, there was a span of 11 bases. The CDR3 reads CASSEGRGINTGELFF. DNA of the CDR3: TGTGCCAGCAGTGAAGGAAGGGGGATAAACACCGGGGAGCTGTTTTTT.

V and J are TRBV7-9 and TRBJ2-2; D gene uncertain. The CDR3 length is 14 residues. Trimming cost V 5 bases and J 5 bases, with 12 bases left between them. Germline V gives CDR1 SEHNR, CDR2 FQNEAQ (reference sequence). This CDR3 reads CASSTGLITGELFF. The CDR3 bases are TGTGCCAGCAGCACGGGTCTAATTACCGGGGAGCTGTTTTTT.

This rearrangement joins TRBV9 to TRBJ2-7, with 9 positions matching TRBD1. The CDR3 totals 17 residues. The ends lost 4 bases at V and 2 bases at J; junction bases unmatched: 13. The germline V gene encodes CDR1 SGDLS and CDR2 YYNGEE. The CDR3 DNA sequence: TGTGCCAGCAGCCCCAGGGGGGGGACAGGGTACCCCTACGAGCAGTACTTC. This encodes CASSPRGGTGYPYEQYF.

This clone showed up just a few times. This sequence joins TRBV9 and TRBJ1-1; D is undetermined. The CDR3 covers 14 residues. Germline V lookup: CDR1 SGDLS, CDR2 YYNGEE. V was trimmed by 4 bases and J by 0 bases, leaving 10 bases between them. The CDR3: CASSRDGVNTEAFF. The CDR3 coding sequence is TGTGCCAGCAGCCGTGACGGAGTGAACACTGAAGCTTTCTTT.

The chain links TRBV5-1 to TRBJ2-2; no firm D call. The ends were cut back, 4 bases at V and 5 bases at J, with 12 bases in the middle. This CDR3 has 14 residues. Germline-derived CDR1 and CDR2 are SGHRS and YFSETQ. This chain's CDR3 is CASSAWSGTGELFF. For the CDR3, the DNA is TGCGCCAGCAGCGCCTGGTCAGGTACCGGGGAGCTGTTTTTT. The full variable domain, its missing parts supplied by reference TRBV5-1 and TRBJ2-2, is KAGVTQTPRYLIKTRGQQVTLSCSPISGHRSVSWYQQTPGQGLQFLFEYFSETQRNKGNFPGRFSGRQFSNSRSEMNVSTLELGDSALYLCASSAWSGTGELFFGEGSRLTVL.

This clone has more than one count but fewer than ten. A far larger clone is a single base away, which makes a read error likely. Other DNA sequences from this sample encode an identical CDR3 as well. V is TRBV14 and J is TRBJ2-1, with D possibly TRBD1 on 6 matching bases. Trimming took off 1 base at V and 5 bases at J, with 15 bases between the two ends. Germline loops: CDR1 SGHDN, CDR2 FVKESK. There are 16 residues in the CDR3. CDR3 coding DNA: TGTGCCAGCAGCCAAGTTCCGGGACAAGGAGACAATGAGCAGTTCTTC. Protein product: CASSQVPGQGDNEQFF.

The chain uses TRBV9 and TRBJ2-7, with D possibly being TRBD1 (5 bases). Germline assignment: CDR1 SGDLS and CDR2 YYNGEE. Trimming left V 0 bases short and J 3 bases short, with 7 bases between. This CDR3 region has 13 residues. CDR3 loop: CASSVGQFYEQYF. The DNA of the CDR3 is TGTGCCAGCAGCGTAGGACAGTTCTACGAGCAGTACTTC.

The J gene is TRBJ2-1, the V gene TRBV7-9; the match to TRBD1 covers 11 bases. Germline V gives CDR1 SEHNR, CDR2 FQNEAQ (reference sequence). Trimming removed 6 bases from V and 8 bases from J; junction bases left unmatched: 12. This CDR3 comprises 16 residues. The CDR3 bases are TGTGCCAGCAGTTTTCTCGGGACAGGGGGGGACTATGAGCAGTTCTTC. Translating it yields CASSFLGTGGDYEQFF. Supplemented by reference TRBV7-9 and TRBJ2-1, the full variable domain reads DTGVSQNPRHKITKRGQNVTFRCDPISEHNRLYWYRQTLGQGPEFLTYFQNEAQLEKSRLLSDRFSAERPKGSFSTLEIQRTEQGDSAMYLCASSFLGTGGDYEQFFGPGTRLTVL.

This clone was found a few times. The genes are TRBV7-9 and TRBJ1-1; D uncertain. CDR1 and CDR2 from the germline V gene are SEHNR and FQNEAQ (reference sequence). The CDR3 is made up of 15 amino acids. The V end lost 4 bases, the J end lost 3 bases, and 15 bases lay between the germline ends. The CDR3: CASSSALRTHTEAFF. The CDR3, as DNA: TGTGCCAGCAGCTCAGCACTACGAACCCACACTGAAGCTTTCTTT.

This clone was recorded once. V is TRBV4-3 and J is TRBJ1-2; 7 bases map to TRBD1. J gave up 9 bases and V 1 base, and 17 bases lay outside the gene matches. Per germline, CDR1 LGHNA and CDR2 YSLEER. The CDR3 runs 17 residues. The CDR3 region has the DNA TGCGCCAGCAGCCAAGCCCGGGACAGAATCCACCCTAGAAGCTACACCTTC. It translates to CASSQARDRIHPRSYTF.

The V gene is TRBV4-3, the J gene TRBJ1-1; weak D call: TRBD1 (5 bases). CDR1 LGHNA and CDR2 YSLEER come from the germline V gene. V lost 0 bases, J lost 1 base, and 12 bases lay in between. The CDR3 spans 16 residues. CDR3 amino acids: CASSQESQGGNTEAFF. CDR3 nucleotides: TGCGCCAGCAGCCAAGAATCCCAGGGCGGGAACACTGAAGCTTTCTTT.

The V gene is TRBV4-1, the J gene TRBJ2-7; D possibly corresponds to TRBD2 (5 bases). The CDR3 has 13 residues. The germline V gene has CDR1 MGHRA and CDR2 YSYEKL. With 1 base removed from V and 3 bases from J, the gap between germline ends came to 7 bases. Here the CDR3 reads CASSQVGDYEQYF. Written as DNA, the CDR3 is TGCGCCAGCAGCCAAGTGGGAGACTACGAGCAGTACTTC.

The rearrangement links TRBV7-9 to TRBJ2-5; tentative D call: TRBD2 (5 bases). The CDR3 is made up of 14 amino acids. The V end lost 3 bases, the J end lost 4 bases, and 12 bases lay between the germline ends. Germline values: CDR1 SEHNR, CDR2 FQNEAQ (reference sequence). CDR3 amino acids: CASSFYRGGETQYF. The CDR3 DNA is TGTGCCAGCAGCTTCTACCGGGGTGGAGAGACCCAGTACTTC.

This chain uses TRBV6-5 with TRBJ1-2, with 8 bases fitting TRBD1. The V segment lost 7 bases and the J segment 4 bases; nucleotides outside the gene matches: 5. The length of the CDR3 is 13 residues. Per germline, CDR1 MNHEY and CDR2 SVGAGI. CDR3 sequence reads: CASTTGTGYGYTF. DNA for the CDR3: TGTGCCAGCACAACCGGGACAGGCTATGGCTACACCTTC.

This clone was found a few times. J is TRBJ2-7 and V is TRBV28; TRBD1 matches at 9 bases. CDR1 and CDR2 from the germline V gene are MDHEN and SYDVKM. The CDR3 contains 16 residues. The J segment lost 2 bases and the V segment lost 5 bases, leaving 10 bases of the junction unmatched. The chain's CDR3 is CASSLLPGQGPYEQYF. CDR3 bases: TGTGCCAGCAGTCTACTGCCGGGACAGGGCCCCTACGAGCAGTACTTC.

The V and J genes are TRBV5-6 and TRBJ2-7; 10 bases fit TRBD2. J gave up 3 bases and V 3 bases, and 9 bases lay outside the gene matches. This CDR3 spans 16 amino acids. The germline V gene has CDR1 SGHDT and CDR2 YYEEEE. This CDR3 is CASSWEAGGPFYEQYF. DNA for the CDR3: TGTGCCAGCAGCTGGGAAGCGGGGGGGCCGTTCTACGAGCAGTACTTC.

V usage is TRBV7-3 and J usage is TRBJ2-1; TRBD2 might be the D (6 bases). Germline CDR1 SGHTA, CDR2 FQGTGA. V was trimmed by 2 bases and J by 4 bases, leaving 12 bases between them. The CDR3 has 15 residues. CDR3 bases: TGTGCCAGCAGCTTAGGGACTGGACCGTACAATGAGCAGTTCTTC. Its protein is CASSLGTGPYNEQFF.

This rearrangement joins TRBV13 to TRBJ2-7; 9 bases line up with TRBD1. The junction had 2 bases not matched to a gene; V was cut back by 1 base and J by 1 base. This CDR3 has 15 residues. The germline V gene has CDR1 PRHDT and CDR2 FYEKMQ (reference sequence). The CDR3 protein is CASSLAGQGSYEQYF. The CDR3 DNA reads as TGTGCCAGCAGCTTAGCGGGACAGGGTTCCTACGAGCAGTACTTC. Full variable domain (remainder filled in from reference TRBV13 and TRBJ2-7): AAGVIQSPRHLIKEKRETATLKCYPIPRHDTVYWYQQGPGQDPQFLISFYEKMQSDKGSIPDRFSAQQFSDYHSELNMSSLELGDSALYFCASSLAGQGSYEQYFGPGTRLTVT.

J is TRBJ2-7 and V is TRBV19; tentatively, D is TRBD1 (6 bases). Between the trimmed V and J ends, which lost 3 bases and 1 base, there was a span of 7 bases. The CDR3 extends over 13 amino acids. Germline lookup yields CDR1 LNHDA and CDR2 SQIVND (reference sequence). The DNA for the CDR3 is TGTGCCAGTAGTATCGGACAGTCCTACGAGCAGTACTTC. This gives the protein CASSIGQSYEQYF.

This clone was picked up a small number of times. The CDR3: CASSSDRDGQPQHF. CDR3 in DNA: TGTGCCAGCAGCTCGGACAGGGACGGTCAGCCCCAGCATTTT. The V and J genes are TRBV7-9 and TRBJ1-5; 8 bases line up with TRBD1. J lost 6 bases, V lost 4 bases, and 5 bases had no gene match. There are 14 residues in the CDR3. The V gene's germline CDR1 is SEHNR and CDR2 FQNEAQ (reference sequence).

The chain joins TRBV27 to TRBJ2-7; 9 bases map to TRBD2. The germline V gene has CDR1 MNHEY and CDR2 SMNVEV (reference sequence). This CDR3 is built from 14 residues. The V gene end was trimmed by 4 bases and the J gene end by 6 bases; junction bases not matched to a gene: 7. The CDR3 here is CASSSLAGKSEQYF. As DNA, the CDR3 is TGTGCCAGCAGTTCTCTAGCGGGAAAGTCCGAGCAGTACTTC.